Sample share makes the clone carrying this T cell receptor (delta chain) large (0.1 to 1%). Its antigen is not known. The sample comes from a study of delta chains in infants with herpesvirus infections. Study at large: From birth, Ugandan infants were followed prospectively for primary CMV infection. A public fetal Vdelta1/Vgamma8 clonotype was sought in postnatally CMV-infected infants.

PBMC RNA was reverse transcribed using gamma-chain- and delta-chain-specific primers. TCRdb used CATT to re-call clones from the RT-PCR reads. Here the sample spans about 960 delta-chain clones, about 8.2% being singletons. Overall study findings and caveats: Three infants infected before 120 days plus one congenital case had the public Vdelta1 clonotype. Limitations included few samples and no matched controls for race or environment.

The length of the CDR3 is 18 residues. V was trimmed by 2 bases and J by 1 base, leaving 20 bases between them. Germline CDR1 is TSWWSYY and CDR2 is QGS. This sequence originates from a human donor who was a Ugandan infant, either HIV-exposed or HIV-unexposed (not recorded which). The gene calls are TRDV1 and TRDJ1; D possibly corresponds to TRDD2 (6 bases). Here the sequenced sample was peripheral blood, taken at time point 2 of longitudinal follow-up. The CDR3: CALGEVILPYSTTDKLIF. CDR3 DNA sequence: TGTGCTCTTGGGGAAGTTATCCTACCGTACTCGACCACCGATAAACTCATCTTT.